The 6 T cell receptor beta chains in this list originate from one sample, sequenced in a study of T cell responses to AZD1222 COVID-19 vaccine. Data came from immunoSEQ multiplex PCR; TCRdb stores just in-frame clones and leaves some out. The table shows around 130,000 clones, with 85% to 95% occurring only once. Sequenced material: peripheral blood, taken on day 0 of AZD1222 vaccination. These receptors all come from an adult in good health.

This sequence joins TRBV15 and TRBJ1-5, with 9 bases that match TRBD1. The CDR3 sequence is 16 residues long. CDR1 is LNHNV, CDR2 YYDKDF, per germline (reference sequence). With 1 base clipped from V and 6 bases from J, the junction kept 7 bases outside the gene matches. The DNA of the CDR3 is TGTGCCACCAGCAGAGGAGGACAGGGGTTTCCTCAGCCCCAGCATTTT. Encoded protein: CATSRGGQGFPQPQHF.

The gene calls are TRBV25-1 and TRBJ1-2; the match to TRBD1 covers 7 bases. Germline trimming cut 0 bases from V and 6 bases from J; bases unmatched to any gene: 4. The CDR3 loop spans 14 amino acids. CDR1 and CDR2 from the germline V gene are MGHDK and SYGVNS. The CDR3 is CASSEYGQVHGYTF. CDR3 nucleotides: TGTGCCAGCAGTGAATATGGACAGGTCCATGGCTACACCTTC.

This chain links TRBV7-2 with TRBJ1-1; 12 nucleotides match TRBD1. Germline V gives CDR1 SGHTA, CDR2 FQGNSA. CDR3 length equals 14 residues. Trimming at V came to 5 bases and at J to 11 bases, leaving 9 bases not matched to a gene. The CDR3 DNA reads TGTGCCAGCAGCCCAGGGACAGGGGGCGGTTCGGCTTTCTTT. Amino acids: CASSPGTGGGSAFF.

The V and J genes are TRBV11-2 and TRBJ2-7, with D perhaps matching TRBD1 (6 bases). In germline, CDR1 is SGHAT, CDR2 FQNNGV. The CDR3 is made up of 13 amino acids. Trimming took 5 bases from V and 2 from J, leaving 10 bases between them. DNA of the CDR3: TGTGCCAGCAGCCCCCGGACAGCCTACGAGCAGTACTTC. This codes for CASSPRTAYEQYF.

V and J are TRBV7-2 and TRBJ2-3; 12 bases map to TRBD2. Germline V gene sequence: CDR1 SGHTA, CDR2 FQGNSA. The V gene end was trimmed by 5 bases and the J gene end by 6 bases; junction bases not matched to a gene: 6. This CDR3 has 15 residues. This chain's CDR3 is CASSVLAGGEDTQYF. The CDR3 DNA follows: TGTGCCAGCAGCGTCCTAGCGGGGGGGGAGGATACGCAGTATTTT.

This clone was seen only once. The rearrangement joins TRBV11-1 to TRBJ1-1; 10 nucleotides agree with TRBD1. CDR3 length: 15 amino acids. The ends lost 5 bases at V and 4 bases at J; junction bases unmatched: 7. Germline V gene data show CDR1 as SGHAT and CDR2 as FQDESV (reference sequence). The chain's CDR3 is CASSPTDRGVTEAFF. For the CDR3, the DNA is TGTGCCAGCAGCCCCACGGACAGGGGGGTCACTGAAGCTTTCTTT.